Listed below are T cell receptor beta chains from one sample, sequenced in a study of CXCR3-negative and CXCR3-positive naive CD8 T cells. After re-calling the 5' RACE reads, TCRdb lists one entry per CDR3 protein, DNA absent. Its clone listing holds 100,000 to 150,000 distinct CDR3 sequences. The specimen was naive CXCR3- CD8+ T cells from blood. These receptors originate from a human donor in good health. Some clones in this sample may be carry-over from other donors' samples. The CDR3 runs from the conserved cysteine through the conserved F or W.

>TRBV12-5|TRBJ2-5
CASGPGTGGEETQYF
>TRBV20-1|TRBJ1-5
CSARGSRGQGNQPQHF
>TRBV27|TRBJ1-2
CASSFSRGGGYTF
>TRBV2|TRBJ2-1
CASSEYRTGVGNEQFF
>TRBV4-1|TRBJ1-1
CASSLLQGDTEAFF
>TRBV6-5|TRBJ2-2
CASSTRQGPPVTGELFF
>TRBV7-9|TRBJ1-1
CASSLDQGGTEAFF
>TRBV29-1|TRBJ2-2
CSVSQGPTAGELFF
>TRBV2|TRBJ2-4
CASSDSAKNIQYF
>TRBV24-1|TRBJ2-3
CATSDLVGDTQYF
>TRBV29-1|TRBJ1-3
CSVWTSSDTIYF
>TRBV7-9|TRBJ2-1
CASSLVLAGDRNEQFF
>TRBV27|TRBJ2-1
CASSFFSVSSYNEQFF
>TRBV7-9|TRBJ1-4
CGTRGENNEKLFF
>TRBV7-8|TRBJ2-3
CASSYDHGTGMDTQYF
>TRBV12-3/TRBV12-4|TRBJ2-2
CASSLGNLNTGELFF
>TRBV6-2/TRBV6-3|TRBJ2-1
CASSITDYNEQFF
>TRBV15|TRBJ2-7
CATSRDRVAYEQYF
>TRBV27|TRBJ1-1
CASSFQGGAEAFF
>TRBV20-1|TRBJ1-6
CSARDLRVSSYNSPLHF
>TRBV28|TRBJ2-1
CASSLTTSGRAREQFF
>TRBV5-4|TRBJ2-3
CASSPRVGGGTTDTQYF
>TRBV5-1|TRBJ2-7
CATRTGDLPPNEQYF
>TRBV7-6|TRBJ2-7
CASSLIRGTYEQYF
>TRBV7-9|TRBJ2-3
CASSPIRTSGDTQYF
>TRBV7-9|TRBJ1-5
CASSSGTGKQPQHF
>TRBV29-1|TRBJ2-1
CSVEYPTSGGPVNEQFF
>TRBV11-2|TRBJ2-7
CASSDKQGYVSYEQYF
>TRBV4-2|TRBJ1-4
CASSAGRGQGNEKLFF
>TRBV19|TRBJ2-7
CASSIVGQIVYEQYF
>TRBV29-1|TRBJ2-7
CSVAGTTYEQYF
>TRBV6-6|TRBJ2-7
CASSEGPMYEQYF
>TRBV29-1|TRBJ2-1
CSLRFGEEQFF
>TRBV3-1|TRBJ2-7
CASSPRDRGTYEQYF
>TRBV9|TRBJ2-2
CASSVAENFRWTGELFF
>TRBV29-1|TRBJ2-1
CSVEGGTSGRVVDEQFF
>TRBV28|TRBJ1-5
CASSVWTGGGQPQHF
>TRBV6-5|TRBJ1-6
CASSTTGVVPPLHF
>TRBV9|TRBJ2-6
CASSETGAGANVLTF
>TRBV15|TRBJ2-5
CATSRVASAETQYF
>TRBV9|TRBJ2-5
CASSAGGRGIQETQYF
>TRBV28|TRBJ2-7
CASSFRGQRAYEQYF
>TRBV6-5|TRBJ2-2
CASGTRIATGELFF
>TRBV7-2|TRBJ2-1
CASSLGLAGENEQLF
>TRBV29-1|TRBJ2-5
CSVEAVGRETQYF
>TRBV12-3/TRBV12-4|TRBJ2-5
CASSETGGMETQYF
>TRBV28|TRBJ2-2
CASSFVASGRGELFF
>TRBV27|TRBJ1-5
CASGSDRGVSNQPQHF
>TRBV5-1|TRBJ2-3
CAGSDHRDRGTDTQYF
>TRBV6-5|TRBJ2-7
CASSPGGKNRGHSYEQYF
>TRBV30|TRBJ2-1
CAWSVGVDEQFF
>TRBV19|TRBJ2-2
CASSISAGNTGELFF
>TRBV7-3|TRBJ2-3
CASSSGQGAPDTQYF
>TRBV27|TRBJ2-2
CASSLSWAFTGELFF